The source of this T cell receptor (beta chain) is a study of T cell responses to AZD1222 COVID-19 vaccine. Study outcomes and limitations: Baseline seropositivity characterized only six AZD1222 recipients. Clonal diversity was possibly underestimated, and white British individuals and females predominated among donors. Rises in breadth and depth of Spike-specific TCRs came after two AZD1222 doses.

The table came from immunoSEQ multiplex PCR; TCRdb's copy has only in-frame clones and leaves some out. The sample gives some 150,000 clones, 90% to 95% of which show up once; about 3% is in the top ten. Germline values: CDR1 SGHRS, CDR2 YFSETQ. The CDR3 sequence is 13 residues long. The V gene end was trimmed by 0 bases and the J gene end by 8 bases; junction bases not matched to a gene: 3. Concerning this clone: The antigen remains undetermined.

The receptor was isolated from an adult in good health. This chain uses TRBV5-1 with TRBJ1-2, with 8 bases identical to TRBD1. The sample was peripheral blood, taken on day 0 of MenACWY control vaccination. The chain's CDR3 is CASSLAGGEGYTF. The CDR3 nucleotides read TGCGCCAGCAGCTTGGCAGGGGGCGAAGGCTACACCTTC.